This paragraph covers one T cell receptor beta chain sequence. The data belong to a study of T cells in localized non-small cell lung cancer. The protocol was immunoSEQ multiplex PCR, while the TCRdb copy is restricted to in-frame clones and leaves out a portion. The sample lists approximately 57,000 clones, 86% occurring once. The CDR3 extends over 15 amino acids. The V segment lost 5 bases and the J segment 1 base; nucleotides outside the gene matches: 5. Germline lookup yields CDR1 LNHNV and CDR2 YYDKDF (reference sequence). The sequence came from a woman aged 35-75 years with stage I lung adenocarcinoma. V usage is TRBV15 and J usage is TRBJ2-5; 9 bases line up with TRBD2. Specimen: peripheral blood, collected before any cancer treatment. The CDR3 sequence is CATSGLAGPQETQYF. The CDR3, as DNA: TGTGCCACCAGCGGGCTAGCGGGACCCCAAGAGACCCAGTACTTC. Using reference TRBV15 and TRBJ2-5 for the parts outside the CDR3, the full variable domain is DAMVIQNPRYQVTQFGKPVTLSCSQTLNHNVMYWYQQKSSQAPKLLFHYYDKDFNNEADTPDNFQSRRPNTSFCFLDIRSPGLGDTAMYLCATSGLAGPQETQYFGPGTRLLVL.